These T cell receptor beta chains were read from a single sample in a study of blood T cell repertoires in COVID-19. Data came from immunoSEQ multiplex PCR; TCRdb stores just in-frame clones and leaves some out. Among about 330,000 clones, 65% to 85% were seen once, and the ten largest hold around 1.2%. The sample taken for sequencing was peripheral blood. The source of these receptors is a woman aged 50 to 60 with acute or convalescent COVID-19. CDR3s include the opening cysteine and the closing phenylalanine or tryptophan. The D gene is left open where the match is weak. The size of a clone is reported for some rows only, either as once, few or many, or as a class for expanded clones.

V gene	clone size	D gene	J gene	CDR3 DNA	CDR3 protein
TRBV12-5	NA	TRBD1	TRBJ1-1	TGTGCTAGTGGGCCCTCCTTCGGACAGGGGGCCAACACTGAAGCTTTCTTT	CASGPSFGQGANTEAFF
TRBV5-4	NA	TRBD1	TRBJ1-3	TGTGCCAGCAGCTTAATCCAGGGGGCAGCCAACTCTGGAAACACCATATATTTT	CASSLIQGAANSGNTIYF
TRBV24-1	NA	NA	TRBJ1-3	TGTGCCACCAGTGACCTGAACACCATATATTTT	CATSDLNTIYF
TRBV6-5	NA	TRBD2	TRBJ2-5	TGTGCCAGCAGTTACCTGGGGGGGGGAGAGACCCAGTACTTC	CASSYLGGGETQYF
TRBV2	few	NA	TRBJ2-2	TGTGCCAGCAACAGAGAAGTTGGGACCGGGGAGCTGTTTTTT	CASNREVGTGELFF
TRBV7-2	NA	TRBD1	TRBJ1-1	TGTGCCAGCAGAAGGGGACAGGGGGTGGGTGAAGCTTTCTTT	CASRRGQGVGEAFF
TRBV4-1	NA	TRBD1	TRBJ1-1	TGCGCCAGCAGCCACTTACAGGGGGAGGCTACTGAAGCTTTCTTT	CASSHLQGEATEAFF
TRBV9	NA	NA	TRBJ1-3	TGTGCCAGCAGCTCCAGCGGGGGTGGAAACACCATATATTTT	CASSSSGGGNTIYF
TRBV3-1/TRBV3-2	NA	NA	TRBJ1-2	TGTGCCAGCAGCCAAGATCCAGGGATCTATGGCTACACCTTC	CASSQDPGIYGYTF
TRBV4-3	NA	TRBD1	TRBJ2-7	TGCGCCAGCAGCCAAGACCAGGGGGTTTGGCCAGTCGAGCAGTACTTC	CASSQDQGVWPVEQYF
TRBV4-2	once	TRBD2	TRBJ2-5	TGTGCCAGCAGCCAAGGTGGCGTGGCTAGCGGGAGTCGGACATATGGAGAGACCCAGTACTTC	CASSQGGVASGSRTYGETQYF
TRBV5-6	NA	NA	TRBJ2-2	TGTGCCAGCAGCTTCGGGACCGGGGAGCTGTTTTTT	CASSFGTGELFF
TRBV29-1	NA	TRBD1	TRBJ1-1	TGCAGCGTTGGGGGCCCGACAGGGTTGGAAGCTTTCTTT	CSVGGPTGLEAFF
TRBV27	NA	NA	TRBJ1-6	TGTGCCAGCAGTTTTCTGGCGGCCAAGTCACCCCTCCACTTT	CASSFLAAKSPLHF
TRBV5-1	NA	TRBD1	TRBJ2-2	TGCGCCAGCAGCTTGGCCAGGACAGGGGGCCACACCGGGGAGCTGTTTTTT	CASSLARTGGHTGELFF
TRBV10-3	NA	TRBD1	TRBJ1-1	TGTGCCATCAGTGAGTCGGGACAGGGGGCAACTGAAGCTTTCTTT	CAISESGQGATEAFF
TRBV7-9	NA	NA	TRBJ2-3	TGTGCCAGCAGCTCTCGGGAAATGGATACGCAGTATTTT	CASSSREMDTQYF
TRBV15	NA	TRBD2	TRBJ2-3	TGTGCCACCAGCAGAGATTCCCCGCGGGAGCTTTCCTTAGATACGCAGTATTTT	CATSRDSPRELSLDTQYF
TRBV30	NA	NA	TRBJ2-3	TGTGCCTGGAGTGGGGGGGGGCTCACAGATACGCAGTATTTT	CAWSGGGLTDTQYF
TRBV18	NA	NA	TRBJ1-1	TGTGCCAGCTCGGACAGTAGGGACACTGAAGCTTTCTTT	CASSDSRDTEAFF
TRBV5-6	NA	NA	TRBJ2-3	TGTGCCAGCAGCGCCGCGGGGCACACAGATACGCAGTATTTT	CASSAAGHTDTQYF